The 5 T cell receptor beta chains below come from one sample, sequenced in a study of blood T cell repertoires in COVID-19. Measured with immunoSEQ multiplex PCR; TCRdb has only the in-frame clones, and not every one. The sample holds roughly 91,000 clones, over 60% seen once. The material sequenced was peripheral blood. Source of these receptors: a man in his 70s with acute or convalescent COVID-19.

The V call is TRBV6-5, the J call TRBJ2-2; D ambiguous. This CDR3 comprises 12 residues. Germline V gene data show CDR1 as MNHEY and CDR2 as SVGAGI. Here the CDR3 reads CASFVNTGELFF. CDR3 nucleotides: TGTGCTTCTTTTGTGAACACCGGGGAGCTGTTTTTT.

This clone was picked up one time. The CDR3 coding sequence is TGTGCCAGCTCACCGGACAGCAGCTCCTACAATGAGCAGTTCTTC. It yields the protein CASSPDSSSYNEQFF. This sequence joins TRBV18 and TRBJ2-1; D might be TRBD1 (6 bases). The CDR3 totals 15 residues. Germline V gives CDR1 KGHSH, CDR2 LQKENI. V lost 3 bases and J lost 0, with 9 bases in between.

The chain has TRBV29-1 and TRBJ1-1; D gene uncertain. V lost 0 bases and J 11 bases, leaving 10 bases between the germline ends. Germline V lookup: CDR1 SQVTM, CDR2 ANQGSEA. This CDR3 region has 11 residues. The CDR3 DNA reads TGCAGCGTTGAAGACGGCGTCGGGGCTTTCTTT. Translating it yields CSVEDGVGAFF. Using reference TRBV29-1 and TRBJ1-1 for the parts outside the CDR3, the full variable domain is SAVISQKPSRDICQRGTSLTIQCQVDSQVTMMFWYRQQPGQSLTLIATANQGSEATYESGFVIDKFPISRPNLTFSTLTVSNMSPEDSSIYLCSVEDGVGAFFGQGTRLTVV.

This clone occurred a few times. This chain uses TRBV28 with TRBJ2-2; D is perhaps TRBD1 (6 bases). With 4 bases removed from V and 6 bases from J, the gap between germline ends came to 6 bases. This CDR3 contains 12 residues. The germline V gene has CDR1 MDHEN and CDR2 SYDVKM. The CDR3 reads CASSYRAGELFF. The CDR3 DNA sequence: TGTGCCAGCAGTTACAGGGCCGGGGAGCTGTTTTTT.

This sequence joins TRBV28 and TRBJ2-3; tentatively, D is TRBD1 (6 bases). The CDR3 is 13 residues long. Trimming took 5 bases from V and 4 from J, leaving 10 bases between them. CDR1 is MDHEN and CDR2 is SYDVKM in the germline V gene. The CDR3: CASSIDRSDTQYF. DNA for the CDR3: TGTGCCAGCAGTATAGACAGGTCAGATACGCAGTATTTT.